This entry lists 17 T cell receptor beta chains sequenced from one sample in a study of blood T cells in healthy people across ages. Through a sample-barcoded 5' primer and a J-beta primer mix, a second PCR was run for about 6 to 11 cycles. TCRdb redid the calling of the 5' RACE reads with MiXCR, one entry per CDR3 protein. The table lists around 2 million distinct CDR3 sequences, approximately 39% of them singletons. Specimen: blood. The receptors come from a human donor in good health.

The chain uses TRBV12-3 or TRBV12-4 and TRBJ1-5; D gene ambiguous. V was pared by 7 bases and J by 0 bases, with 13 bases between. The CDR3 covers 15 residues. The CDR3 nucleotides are TGTGCCAGCACGCGAGGGCCAGATAGCAATCAGCCCCAGCATTTT. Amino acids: CASTRGPDSNQPQHF.

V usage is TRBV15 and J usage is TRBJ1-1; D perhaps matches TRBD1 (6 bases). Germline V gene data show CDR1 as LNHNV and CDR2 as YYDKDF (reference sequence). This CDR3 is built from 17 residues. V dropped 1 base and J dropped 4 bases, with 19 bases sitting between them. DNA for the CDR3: TGTGCCACCAGCAGAGGGGACACGGGGGGTGTTGGCACTGAAGCTTTCTTT. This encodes CATSRGDTGGVGTEAFF.

CDR3 coding DNA: TGCAGTGCTAGAAAATCTAGCGGACCCCACAATGAGCAGTTCTTC. This codes for CSARKSSGPHNEQFF. The V and J genes are TRBV20-1 and TRBJ2-1; 7 bases fit TRBD2. The junction had 9 bases not matched to a gene; V was cut back by 2 bases and J by 5 bases. CDR1 is DFQATT and CDR2 is SNEGSKA in the germline V gene (reference sequence). The CDR3 runs 15 residues.

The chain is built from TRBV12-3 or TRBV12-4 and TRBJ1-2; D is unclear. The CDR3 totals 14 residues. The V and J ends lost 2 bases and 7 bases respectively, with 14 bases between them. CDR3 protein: CASSLLIGVGGYTF. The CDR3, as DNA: TGTGCCAGCAGTTTATTGATCGGGGTTGGTGGCTACACCTTC.

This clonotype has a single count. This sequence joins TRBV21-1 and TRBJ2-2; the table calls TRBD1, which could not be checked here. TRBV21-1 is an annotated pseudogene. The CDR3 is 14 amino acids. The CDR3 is CASSSGVGTGELFF. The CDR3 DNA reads TGTGCCAGCAGCTCAGGGGTTGGCACCGGGGAGCTGTTTTTT.

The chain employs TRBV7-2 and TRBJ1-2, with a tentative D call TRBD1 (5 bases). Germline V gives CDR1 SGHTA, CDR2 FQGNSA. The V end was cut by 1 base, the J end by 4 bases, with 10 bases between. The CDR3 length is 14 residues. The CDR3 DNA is TGTGCCAGCAGCTTAGGCTCGGGACGCTATGGCTACACCTTC. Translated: CASSLGSGRYGYTF.

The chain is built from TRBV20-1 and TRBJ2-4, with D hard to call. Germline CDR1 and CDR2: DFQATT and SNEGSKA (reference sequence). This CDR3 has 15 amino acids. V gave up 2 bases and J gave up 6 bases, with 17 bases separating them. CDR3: CSARRITTPGNIQYF. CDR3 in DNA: TGCAGTGCTAGAAGGATAACTACCCCAGGAAACATTCAGTACTTC.

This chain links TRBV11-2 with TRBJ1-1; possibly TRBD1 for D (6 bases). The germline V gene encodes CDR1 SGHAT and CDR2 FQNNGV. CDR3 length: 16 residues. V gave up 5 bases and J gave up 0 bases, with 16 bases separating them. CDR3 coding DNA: TGTGCCAGCAGCCTATTTGCAGGGGTAGTGAACACTGAAGCTTTCTTT. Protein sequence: CASSLFAGVVNTEAFF. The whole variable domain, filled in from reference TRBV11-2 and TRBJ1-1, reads EAGVAQSPRYKIIEKRQSVAFWCNPISGHATLYWYQQILGQGPKLLIQFQNNGVVDDSQLPKDRFSAERLKGVDSTLKIQPAKLEDSAVYLCASSLFAGVVNTEAFFGQGTRLTVV.

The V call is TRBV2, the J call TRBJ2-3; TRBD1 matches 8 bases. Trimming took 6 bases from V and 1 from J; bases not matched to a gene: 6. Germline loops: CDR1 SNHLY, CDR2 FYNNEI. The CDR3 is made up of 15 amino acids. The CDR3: CASRERQGRTDTQYF. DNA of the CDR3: TGTGCCAGCAGGGAAAGACAGGGGCGCACAGATACGCAGTATTTT.

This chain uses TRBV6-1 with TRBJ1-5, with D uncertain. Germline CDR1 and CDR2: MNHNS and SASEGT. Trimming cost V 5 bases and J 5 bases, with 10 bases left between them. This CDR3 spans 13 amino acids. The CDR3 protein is CASSTVFDQPQHF. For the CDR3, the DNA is TGTGCCAGCAGTACCGTCTTCGATCAGCCCCAGCATTTT.

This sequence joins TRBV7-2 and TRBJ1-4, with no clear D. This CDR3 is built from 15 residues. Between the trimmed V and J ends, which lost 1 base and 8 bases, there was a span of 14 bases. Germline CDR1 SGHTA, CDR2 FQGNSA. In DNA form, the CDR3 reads TGTGCCAGCAGCTTAGTGGCGCGGCCTGGGGAAAAACTGTTTTTT. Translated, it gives CASSLVARPGEKLFF.

CDR3 in amino acids: CAGGLGASTDTQYF. The CDR3 bases are TGTGCCGGAGGCCTTGGCGCTAGCACAGATACGCAGTATTTT. The V and J genes are TRBV2 and TRBJ2-3; a weak D match, TRBD2 (5 bases). V was pared by 11 bases and J by 0 bases, with 15 bases between. The germline gives CDR1 SNHLY, CDR2 FYNNEI. CDR3 size: 14 residues.

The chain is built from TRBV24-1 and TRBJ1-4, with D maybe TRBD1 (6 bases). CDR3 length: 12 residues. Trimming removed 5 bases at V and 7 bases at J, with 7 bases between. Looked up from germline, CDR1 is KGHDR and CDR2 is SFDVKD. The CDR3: CATSGGGEKLFF. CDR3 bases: TGTGCCACCAGTGGAGGGGGTGAAAAACTGTTTTTT.

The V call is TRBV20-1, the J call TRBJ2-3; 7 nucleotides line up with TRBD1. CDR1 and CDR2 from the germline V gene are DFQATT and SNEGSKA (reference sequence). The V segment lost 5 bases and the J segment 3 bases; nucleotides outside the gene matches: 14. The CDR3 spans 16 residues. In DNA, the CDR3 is TGCAGTGCTCCTCTGGGGAGCAGGGGGTTTACAGATACGCAGTATTTT. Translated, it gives CSAPLGSRGFTDTQYF.

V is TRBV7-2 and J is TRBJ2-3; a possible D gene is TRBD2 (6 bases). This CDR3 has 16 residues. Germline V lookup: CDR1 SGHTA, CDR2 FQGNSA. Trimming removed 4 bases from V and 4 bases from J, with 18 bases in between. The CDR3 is CASSSRAFGGSDTQYF. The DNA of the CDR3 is TGTGCCAGCAGCTCCAGGGCCTTCGGAGGGTCAGATACGCAGTATTTT.

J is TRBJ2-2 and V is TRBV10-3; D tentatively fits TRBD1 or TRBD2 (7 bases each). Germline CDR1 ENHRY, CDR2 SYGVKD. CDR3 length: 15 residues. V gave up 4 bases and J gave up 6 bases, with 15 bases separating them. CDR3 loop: CAISAAGGEAGELFF. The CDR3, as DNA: TGTGCCATCAGTGCGGCAGGGGGGGAGGCCGGGGAGCTGTTTTTT.

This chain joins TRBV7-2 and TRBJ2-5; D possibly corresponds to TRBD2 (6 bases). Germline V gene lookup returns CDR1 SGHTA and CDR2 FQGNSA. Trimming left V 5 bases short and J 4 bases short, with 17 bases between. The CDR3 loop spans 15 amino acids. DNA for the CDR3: TGTGCCAGCAGCCTTCCGGGGGTAGCTTTAGAGACCCAGTACTTC. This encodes CASSLPGVALETQYF.